This entry is about one T cell receptor beta chain. Produced via immunoSEQ multiplex PCR; TCRdb's table is partial and in-frame only. The repertoire holds 500,000 to 750,000 clones, with roughly 90% as singletons. This record belongs to a study of shared T cell receptors in the human thymus. The CDR3 has 16 amino acids. V shed 5 bases and J 4 bases; nucleotides not matched to a gene: 12. The germline V gene has CDR1 SGHNT and CDR2 YYREEE (reference sequence). These records were also assigned to another study, of human thymus T cells. Per that study: Use of V and J genes seemed skewed within the thymic and blood repertoires.

The sample comprised thymocytes. V and J are TRBV5-4 and TRBJ2-1, with 7 bases aligning to TRBD2. This TCR was sampled from a boy under two years old with a congenital heart defect. The CDR3 protein is CASRLNRRGCYNEQFF. In nucleotides, the CDR3 is TGTGCCAGCAGATTGAACCGGCGGGGGTGTTACAATGAGCAGTTCTTC.